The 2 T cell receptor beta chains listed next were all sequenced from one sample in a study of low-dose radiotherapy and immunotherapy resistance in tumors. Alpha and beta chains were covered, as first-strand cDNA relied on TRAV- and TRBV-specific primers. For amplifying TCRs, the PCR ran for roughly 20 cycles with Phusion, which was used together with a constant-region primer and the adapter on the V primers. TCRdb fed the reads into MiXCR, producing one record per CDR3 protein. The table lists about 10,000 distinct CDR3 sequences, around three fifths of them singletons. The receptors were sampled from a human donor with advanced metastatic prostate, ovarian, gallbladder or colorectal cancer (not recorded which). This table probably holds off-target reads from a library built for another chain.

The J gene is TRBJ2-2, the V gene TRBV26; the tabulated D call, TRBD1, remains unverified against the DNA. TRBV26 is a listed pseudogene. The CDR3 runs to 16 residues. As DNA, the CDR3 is TGTGCCAGCAGGCCAGGCTGGACAGAAAACACCGGGGAGCTGTTTTTT. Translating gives CASRPGWTENTGELFF.

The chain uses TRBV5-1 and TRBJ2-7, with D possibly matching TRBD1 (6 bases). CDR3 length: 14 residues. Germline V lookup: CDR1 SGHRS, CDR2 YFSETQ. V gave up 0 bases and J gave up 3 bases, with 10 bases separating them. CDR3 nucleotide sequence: TGCGCCAGCAGCTTGGCCCCAGGGGTCTACGAGCAGTACTTC. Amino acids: CASSLAPGVYEQYF.